This T cell receptor (beta chain) came from a study of T cell responses to AZD1222 COVID-19 vaccine. Study in general: Pooling of second doses given at about 4 or about 12 weeks was done.

Concerning this clone: The antigen remains unidentified.

Sequenced by immunoSEQ multiplex PCR; TCRdb stores in-frame clones only, minus some. The sample shows 150,000 or so clones, 90% to 95% of them seen only once. Trimming stripped 3 bases from V and 2 bases from J, with 9 bases between. CDR3 size: 13 residues. Germline loops: CDR1 SGHNT, CDR2 YYREEE (reference sequence). Study outcomes and limitations: White British people made up most donors, females outnumbered males, and clonal diversity was possibly underestimated. It was only after the peak T cell response that any repertoires were sampled. Spike-wide coverage was observed for vaccine-associated CD4 TCRs, with dominant responses at 160-218 and 743-854.

V is TRBV5-4 and J is TRBJ2-7; D remains ambiguous. Sequences were derived from peripheral blood, sampled on day 0 of AZD1222 vaccination. The sequence derives from an adult in good health. The CDR3 is CASSSDPAYEQYF. The CDR3 DNA reads as TGTGCCAGCAGCTCGGACCCGGCCTACGAGCAGTACTTC.